These 27 T cell receptor beta chains share one sample of origin, sequenced in a study of cytomegalovirus exposure and HLA in healthy donors. Amplification used 60 Vbeta primers and 13 Jbeta primers. Using immunoSEQ multiplex PCR, the repertoire was profiled, and TCRdb retains in-frame clones only, with some absent. The sample yields 89,000 or so clones, 75% to 85% seen once. Material: PBMCs. The receptors were sampled from a man between 18 and 35 years old in good health and CMV-seropositive.

Turning to this clone: The sample carries other DNA sequences with the same CDR3. The chain couples TRBV5-1 to TRBJ2-2, with D perhaps TRBD1 (6 bases). The CDR3 extends over 14 amino acids. V shed 6 bases and J shed 4 bases, with 13 bases lying between them. The germline CDR1 and CDR2 sequences are SGHRS and YFSETQ. The CDR3 here is CASNEVGGTGELFF. The CDR3 DNA reads as TGCGCCAGCAATGAAGTAGGGGGCACCGGGGAGCTGTTTTTT.

The chain joins TRBV30 to TRBJ2-3, with D possibly TRBD2 on 6 matching bases. The CDR3 has 14 residues. The V end lost 0 bases, the J end lost 2 bases, and 9 bases lay between the germline ends. Germline CDR1 is GTSNPN and CDR2 is SVGIG (reference sequence). The DNA for the CDR3 is TGTGCCTGGAGTGTAGGAGGGCCCACAGATACGCAGTATTTT. Translated: CAWSVGGPTDTQYF.

This clone was seen once. This chain uses TRBV11-1 with TRBJ2-1; D is perhaps TRBD2 (5 bases). V was clipped by 1 base and J by 4 bases, with 14 bases between them. CDR1 SGHAT and CDR2 FQDESV come from the germline V gene (reference sequence). The CDR3 is made up of 16 amino acids. In nucleotides, the CDR3 is TGTGCCAGCAGCTTAGTGAACAGACTAAGTTACAATGAGCAGTTCTTC. It is translated as CASSLVNRLSYNEQFF.

The chain combines TRBV2 with TRBJ2-7, with 13 bases identical to TRBD2. J was trimmed by 4 bases and V by 6 bases; bases with no gene match: 9. The CDR3 consists of 16 residues. CDR1 is SNHLY, CDR2 FYNNEI, per germline. The DNA for the CDR3 is TGTGCCAGCAGCCCGACCGGGACTAGCGGGAAATACGAGCAGTACTTC. Encoded protein: CASSPTGTSGKYEQYF.

This chain connects TRBV5-4 to TRBJ2-5; D may be TRBD1 (6 bases). The CDR3 runs to 15 residues. Germline V lookup: CDR1 SGHNT, CDR2 YYREEE (reference sequence). The V end lost 0 bases, the J end lost 1 base, and 10 bases lay between the germline ends. The DNA for the CDR3 is TGTGCCAGCAGCTTGGAACAGGGTATCCAAGAGACCCAGTACTTC. Its translation: CASSLEQGIQETQYF.

The chain links TRBV15 to TRBJ2-7; 10 bases align to TRBD1. J was trimmed by 4 bases and V by 4 bases; bases with no gene match: 7. The CDR3 consists of 15 residues. Germline lookup yields CDR1 LNHNV and CDR2 YYDKDF (reference sequence). CDR3: CATSNPGQGTYEQYF. As DNA, the CDR3 is TGTGCCACCAGCAATCCGGGACAGGGGACGTACGAGCAGTACTTC.

V usage is TRBV7-9 and J usage is TRBJ2-7, with 11 bases matching TRBD1. There are 15 residues in the CDR3. CDR1 is SEHNR, CDR2 FQNEAQ, per germline (reference sequence). V lost 5 bases, J lost 6 bases, and 9 bases stayed unmatched. CDR3 loop: CASSPMDRGPLEQYF. CDR3 bases: TGTGCCAGCAGCCCTATGGACAGGGGGCCCCTCGAGCAGTACTTC. Filled out from reference TRBV7-9 and TRBJ2-7, the complete variable domain reads DTGVSQNPRHKITKRGQNVTFRCDPISEHNRLYWYRQTLGQGPEFLTYFQNEAQLEKSRLLSDRFSAERPKGSFSTLEIQRTEQGDSAMYLCASSPMDRGPLEQYFGPGTRLTVT.

The V call is TRBV19, the J call TRBJ2-2; D might be TRBD2 (5 bases). Deletions cut 7 bases from V and 2 bases from J, with 11 bases between. Germline V gene data show CDR1 as LNHDA and CDR2 as SQIVND (reference sequence). The CDR3 spans 14 residues. This CDR3 reads CASTAGSNTGELFF. The DNA of the CDR3 is TGTGCCAGTACGGCTGGGAGTAACACCGGGGAGCTGTTTTTT.

The table lists this clone with a count of one. CDR3 sequence reads: CASSLGTRQETQYF. The DNA of the CDR3 is TGTGCCAGCAGCTTAGGGACTCGACAAGAGACCCAGTACTTC. The chain employs TRBV7-9 and TRBJ2-5, with D tentatively TRBD2 (5 bases). The germline V gene encodes CDR1 SEHNR and CDR2 FQNEAQ (reference sequence). The germline V and J ends were trimmed by 1 base and 2 bases, with 8 bases remaining between them. This CDR3 comprises 14 residues.

The chain links TRBV14 to TRBJ2-7; a weak D match, TRBD1 (6 bases). V lost 9 bases and J 4 bases, leaving 16 bases between the germline ends. The CDR3 extends over 13 amino acids. The germline CDR1 and CDR2 sequences are SGHDN and FVKESK. The CDR3, as DNA: TGTGCCAGGAGAAAAGGGGGTCGTTACGAGCAGTACTTC. This codes for CARRKGGRYEQYF.

The chain carries TRBV6-5 and TRBJ1-1; 7 nucleotides match TRBD1. CDR1 and CDR2 (germline): MNHEY, SVGAGI. The CDR3 runs 14 residues. After removal of 6 bases from V and 4 bases from J, the junction contained 8 bases not matched to a gene. The CDR3 DNA sequence: TGTGCCAGCAGGGAGGGACAGTCGTTCACTGAAGCTTTCTTT. As protein: CASREGQSFTEAFF.

This clone was observed a handful of times. The chain has TRBV30 and TRBJ2-3; D gene ambiguous. Germline CDR1 GTSNPN, CDR2 SVGIG (reference sequence). V was pared by 2 bases and J by 0 bases, with 12 bases between. The CDR3 contains 15 residues. CDR3 DNA sequence: TGTGCCTGGAGTCCGGCGGCAGTTAGCACAGATACGCAGTATTTT. Its protein product is CAWSPAAVSTDTQYF.

The gene calls are TRBV28 and TRBJ1-5; D is possibly TRBD1 (6 bases). This CDR3 region has 17 residues. The germline V gene encodes CDR1 MDHEN and CDR2 SYDVKM. The V gene lost 8 bases and the J gene lost 2 bases, with 22 bases spanning the gap. CDR3 residues: CASLGGVATSGNQPQHF. CDR3 sequence (DNA): TGTGCCAGCCTTGGGGGCGTCGCTACATCAGGCAATCAGCCCCAGCATTTT.

The chain uses TRBV5-4 and TRBJ2-1, with TRBD2 as a possible D gene (6 bases). Deletions cut 4 bases from V and 7 bases from J, with 21 bases between. CDR1 SGHNT and CDR2 YYREEE come from the germline V gene (reference sequence). CDR3 length: 16 residues. The CDR3 DNA reads TGTGCCAGCAGCCTGGGAGTGGCGGGGTCCAAAAATGAGCAGTTCTTC. Translation gives CASSLGVAGSKNEQFF.

This clone has more than one count but fewer than ten. The chain combines TRBV28 with TRBJ2-7; the D is unclear. This CDR3 is 10 amino acids long. V was trimmed by 4 bases and J by 6 bases, leaving 4 bases between them. Looked up from germline, CDR1 is MDHEN and CDR2 is SYDVKM. Written as DNA, the CDR3 is TGTGCCAGCAGTTCCGGCGAGCAGTACTTC. It specifies CASSSGEQYF.

The chain combines TRBV18 with TRBJ1-6; a weak D match, TRBD1 (5 bases). Germline CDR1 is KGHSH and CDR2 is LQKENI. V was shortened by 1 base and J by 3 bases, with 13 bases between the two germline ends. There are 17 residues in the CDR3. The CDR3 DNA is TGTGCCAGCTCACCACTGGGGCAGCGAAGCTATAATTCACCCCTCCACTTT. It codes for CASSPLGQRSYNSPLHF.

This chain uses TRBV1 with TRBJ2-1; TRBD2 is taken as the D call from the table, unchecked against the DNA. TRBV1 is deemed a pseudogene. The CDR3 totals 20 residues. CDR3 loop: CTSSQAEGGGAPGSYNEQFF. In DNA form, the CDR3 reads TGCACCAGCAGCCAAGCTGAGGGCGGGGGGGCCCCGGGGTCCTACAATGAGCAGTTCTTC.

The V gene is TRBV5-1, the J gene TRBJ2-3; 9 nucleotides align to TRBD2. The V gene end was trimmed by 5 bases and the J gene end by 3 bases; junction bases not matched to a gene: 4. Germline CDR1 SGHRS, CDR2 YFSETQ. This CDR3 region has 14 residues. CDR3: CASSRAGGTDTQYF. The CDR3 DNA follows: TGCGCCAGCAGTAGGGCGGGGGGGACAGATACGCAGTATTTT.

The chain combines TRBV2 with TRBJ2-7; the D gene is possibly TRBD1 (6 bases). Germline V gives CDR1 SNHLY, CDR2 FYNNEI. This CDR3 spans 13 amino acids. V was trimmed by 11 bases and J by 2 bases, leaving 16 bases between them. Written as DNA, the CDR3 is TGTGCCGTCACCGGGACATTAACCTACGAGCAGTACTTC. It encodes CAVTGTLTYEQYF. The full variable domain, in which reference TRBV2 and TRBJ2-7 provide the parts outside the CDR3, is EPEVTQTPSHQVTQMGQEVILRCVPISNHLYFYWYRQILGQKVEFLVSFYNNEISEKSEIFDDQFSVERPDGSNFTLKIRSTKLEDSAMYFCAVTGTLTYEQYFGPGTRLTVT.

The table lists this clone with a few counts. CDR3 DNA sequence: TGTGCCAGCGAGAACTATAGCAATCAGCCCCAGCATTTT. Its protein is CASENYSNQPQHF. The V call is TRBV21-1, the J call TRBJ1-5. TRBV21-1 counts as a pseudogene. This CDR3 contains 13 residues.

V gene TRBV16 combines with J gene TRBJ1-2; no clear D gene. The CDR3 covers 15 residues. Germline V gene lookup returns CDR1 KGHSY and CDR2 FQNENV. Trimming shortened V by 0 bases and J by 2 bases, and 10 bases separated the two germline ends. The CDR3 spells CASSQSPNSNYGYTF. The CDR3, as DNA: TGTGCCAGCAGCCAATCCCCGAACTCAAACTATGGCTACACCTTC. The full variable domain, in which reference TRBV16 and TRBJ1-2 provide the parts outside the CDR3, is GEEVAQTPKHLVRGEGQKAKLYCAPIKGHSYVFWYQQVLKNEFKFLISFQNENVFDETGMPKERFSAKCLPNSPCSLEIQATKLEDSAVYFCASSQSPNSNYGYTFGSGTRLTVV.

On this clone: The conserved phenylalanine or tryptophan is not found at the CDR3 terminus, so this likely reflects a read error. The chain is built from TRBV30 and TRBJ1-6, with D uncertain. The CDR3 is 15 residues long. Germline CDR1 and CDR2: GTSNPN and SVGIG (reference sequence). V lost 6 bases and J lost 7, with 19 bases in between. The DNA for the CDR3 is TGTGCCTGTCCCCCCGCCCGGGATCACAATTCACCCCTCCACGTT. It yields the protein CACPPARDHNSPLHV.

The count of this clone is one. The chain has TRBV28 and TRBJ1-5; 9 nucleotides line up with TRBD1. CDR3 length: 17 amino acids. Germline V gives CDR1 MDHEN, CDR2 SYDVKM. Trimming cost V 2 bases and J 3 bases; bases outside gene matches: 8. Written as DNA, the CDR3 is TGTGCCAGCAGTTTAGGGACAGGGAGGGAGTACAATCAGCCCCAGCATTTT. Amino acids: CASSLGTGREYNQPQHF.

The chain carries TRBV10-1 and TRBJ2-1; 7 nucleotides line up with TRBD2. Trimming removed 5 bases from V and 6 bases from J; junction bases left unmatched: 1. Germline CDR1 reads WNHNN; CDR2 reads SYGVQD (reference sequence). The CDR3 has 12 residues. The CDR3 spells CASSSGGNEQFF. In DNA, the CDR3 is TGCGCCAGCAGTTCGGGGGGCAATGAGCAGTTCTTC.

The rearrangement links TRBV5-4 to TRBJ2-1; D possibly corresponds to TRBD2 (5 bases). V was trimmed by 4 bases and J by 8 bases, leaving 19 bases between them. CDR1 is SGHNT and CDR2 is YYREEE in the germline V gene (reference sequence). This CDR3 is built from 15 residues. The CDR3 nucleotides read TGTGCCAGCAGCACGTCATGGGAGTATGGGGATGAGCAGTTCTTC. Translated, it gives CASSTSWEYGDEQFF.

The gene calls are TRBV12-1 and TRBJ1-1; the table's D call, TRBD1, has no DNA check behind it. TRBV12-1 counts as a pseudogene. This CDR3 region has 15 residues. CDR3 nucleotide sequence: TGTGCCAGCAGCTATTACAGGGATGAGAGCACTGAAGCTTTCTTT. It is translated as CASSYYRDESTEAFF.

This chain joins TRBV6-5 and TRBJ2-7, with 8 bases aligning to TRBD1. Germline trimming cut 6 bases from V and 6 bases from J; bases unmatched to any gene: 10. This CDR3 spans 14 amino acids. Germline V CDR1 and CDR2: MNHEY, SVGAGI. The CDR3 region is CASSLGQVRGEQYF. In DNA form, the CDR3 reads TGTGCCAGCAGCTTGGGACAGGTCCGAGGCGAGCAGTACTTC.